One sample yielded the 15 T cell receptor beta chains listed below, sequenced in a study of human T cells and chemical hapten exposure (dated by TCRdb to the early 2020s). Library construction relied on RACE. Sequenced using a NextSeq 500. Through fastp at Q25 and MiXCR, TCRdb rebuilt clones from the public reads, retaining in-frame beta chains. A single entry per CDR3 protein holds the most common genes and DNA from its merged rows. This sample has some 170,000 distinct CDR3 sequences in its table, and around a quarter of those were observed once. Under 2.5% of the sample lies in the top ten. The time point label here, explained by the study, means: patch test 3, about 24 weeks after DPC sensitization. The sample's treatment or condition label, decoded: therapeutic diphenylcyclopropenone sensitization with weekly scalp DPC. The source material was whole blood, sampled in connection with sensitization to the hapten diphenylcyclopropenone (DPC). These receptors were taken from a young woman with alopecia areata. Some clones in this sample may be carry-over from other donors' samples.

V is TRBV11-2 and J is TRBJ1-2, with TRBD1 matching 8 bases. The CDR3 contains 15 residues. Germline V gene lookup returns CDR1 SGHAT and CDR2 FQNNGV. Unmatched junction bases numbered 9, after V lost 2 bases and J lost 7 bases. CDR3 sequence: CASSLSGGPGFGYTF. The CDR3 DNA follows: TGTGCCAGCAGCTTATCAGGGGGCCCGGGGTTTGGCTACACCTTC.

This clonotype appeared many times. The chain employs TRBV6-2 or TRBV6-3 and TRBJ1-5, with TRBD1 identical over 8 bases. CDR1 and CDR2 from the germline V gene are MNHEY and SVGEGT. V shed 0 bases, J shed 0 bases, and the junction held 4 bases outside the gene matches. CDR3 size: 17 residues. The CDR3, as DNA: TGTGCCAGCAGTTACTCGCGACAGGGGCTTAGCAATCAGCCCCAGCATTTT. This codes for CASSYSRQGLSNQPQHF.

CDR3 DNA: TGTGCCAGCAGTTTATGGGCAGGGCACAATGAGCAGTTCTTC. It yields the protein CASSLWAGHNEQFF. V usage is TRBV12-3 or TRBV12-4 and J usage is TRBJ2-1; a possible D gene is TRBD1 (5 bases). The length of the CDR3 is 14 residues. V was clipped by 2 bases and J by 5 bases, with 10 bases between them.

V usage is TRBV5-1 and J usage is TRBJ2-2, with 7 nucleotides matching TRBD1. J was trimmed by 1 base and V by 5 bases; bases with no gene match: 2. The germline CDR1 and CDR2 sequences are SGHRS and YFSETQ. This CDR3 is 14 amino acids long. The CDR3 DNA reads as TGCGCCAGCAGACGGGACAGGAACACCGGGGAGCTGTTTTTT. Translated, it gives CASRRDRNTGELFF.

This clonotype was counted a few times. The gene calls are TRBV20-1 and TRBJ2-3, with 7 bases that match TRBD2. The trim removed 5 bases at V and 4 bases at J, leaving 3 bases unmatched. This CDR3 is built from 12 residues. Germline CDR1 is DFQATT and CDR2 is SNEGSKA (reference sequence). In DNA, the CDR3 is TGCAGTGCTTCCACTAGCGCAGATACGCAGTATTTT. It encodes CSASTSADTQYF.

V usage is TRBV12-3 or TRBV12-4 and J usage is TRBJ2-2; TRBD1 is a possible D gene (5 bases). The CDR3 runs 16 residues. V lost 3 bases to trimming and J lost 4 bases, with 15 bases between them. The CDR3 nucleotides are TGTGCCAGCAGTTTTTCAGGGAATAGGGGCACCGGGGAGCTGTTTTTT. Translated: CASSFSGNRGTGELFF.

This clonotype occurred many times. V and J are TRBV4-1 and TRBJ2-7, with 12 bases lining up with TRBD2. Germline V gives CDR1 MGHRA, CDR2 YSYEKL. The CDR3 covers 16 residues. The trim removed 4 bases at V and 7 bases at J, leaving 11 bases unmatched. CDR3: CASSPPSRLAGEEQYF. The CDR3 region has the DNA TGCGCCAGCAGCCCCCCCTCACGACTAGCGGGAGAGGAGCAGTACTTC.

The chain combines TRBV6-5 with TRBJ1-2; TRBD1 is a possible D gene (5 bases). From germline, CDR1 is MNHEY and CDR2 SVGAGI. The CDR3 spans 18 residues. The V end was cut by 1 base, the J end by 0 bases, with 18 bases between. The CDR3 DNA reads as TGTGCCAGCAGTTACTTCCTTGGGACCCTTGATGCTAACTATGGCTACACCTTC. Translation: CASSYFLGTLDANYGYTF.

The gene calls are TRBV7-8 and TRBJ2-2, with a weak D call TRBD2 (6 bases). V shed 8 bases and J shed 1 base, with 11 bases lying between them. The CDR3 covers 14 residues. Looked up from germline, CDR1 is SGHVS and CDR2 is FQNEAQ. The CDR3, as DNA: TGTGCCAGCGAGGTGGGGGGGAACACCGGGGAGCTGTTTTTT. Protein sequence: CASEVGGNTGELFF.

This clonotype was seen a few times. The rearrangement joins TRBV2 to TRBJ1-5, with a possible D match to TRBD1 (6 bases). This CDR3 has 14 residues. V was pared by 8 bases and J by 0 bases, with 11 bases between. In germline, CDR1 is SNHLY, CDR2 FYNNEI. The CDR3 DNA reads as TGTGCCAGCTCAGGGGAGGTTAGCAATCAGCCCCAGCATTTT. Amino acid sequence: CASSGEVSNQPQHF.

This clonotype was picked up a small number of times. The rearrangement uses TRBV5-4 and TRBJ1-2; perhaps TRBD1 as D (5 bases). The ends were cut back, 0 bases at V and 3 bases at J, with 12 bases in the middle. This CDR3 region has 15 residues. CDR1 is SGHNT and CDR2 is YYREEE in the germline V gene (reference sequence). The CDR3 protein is CASSLAWGSHYGYTF. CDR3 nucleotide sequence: TGTGCCAGCAGCTTGGCCTGGGGGTCCCACTATGGCTACACCTTC.

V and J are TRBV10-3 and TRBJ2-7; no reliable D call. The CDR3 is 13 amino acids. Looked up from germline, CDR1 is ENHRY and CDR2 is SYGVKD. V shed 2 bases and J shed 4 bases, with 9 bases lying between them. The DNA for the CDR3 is TGTGCCATCAGTGAGAAAGCGTCTTACGAGCAGTACTTC. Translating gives CAISEKASYEQYF.

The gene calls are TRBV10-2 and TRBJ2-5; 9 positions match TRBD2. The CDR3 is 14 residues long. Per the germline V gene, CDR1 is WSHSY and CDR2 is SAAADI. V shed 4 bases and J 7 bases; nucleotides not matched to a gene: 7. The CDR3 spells CASSVSGGGGTQYF. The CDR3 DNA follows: TGCGCCAGCAGTGTTAGCGGGGGAGGGGGGACCCAGTACTTC.

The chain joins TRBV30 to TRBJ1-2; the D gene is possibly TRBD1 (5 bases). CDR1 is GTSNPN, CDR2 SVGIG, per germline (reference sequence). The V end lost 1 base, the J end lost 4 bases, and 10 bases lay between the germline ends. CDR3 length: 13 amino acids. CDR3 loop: CAWSEKGTYGYTF. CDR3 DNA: TGTGCCTGGAGTGAAAAAGGGACCTATGGCTACACCTTC.

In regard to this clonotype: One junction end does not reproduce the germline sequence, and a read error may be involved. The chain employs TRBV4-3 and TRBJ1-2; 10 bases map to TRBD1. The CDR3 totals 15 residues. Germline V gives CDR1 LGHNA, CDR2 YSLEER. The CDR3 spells CASSQGDRGVYGYTF. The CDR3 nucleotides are TGTGCCAGCAGCCAAGGGGACAGGGGAGTCTATGGCTACACCTTC.